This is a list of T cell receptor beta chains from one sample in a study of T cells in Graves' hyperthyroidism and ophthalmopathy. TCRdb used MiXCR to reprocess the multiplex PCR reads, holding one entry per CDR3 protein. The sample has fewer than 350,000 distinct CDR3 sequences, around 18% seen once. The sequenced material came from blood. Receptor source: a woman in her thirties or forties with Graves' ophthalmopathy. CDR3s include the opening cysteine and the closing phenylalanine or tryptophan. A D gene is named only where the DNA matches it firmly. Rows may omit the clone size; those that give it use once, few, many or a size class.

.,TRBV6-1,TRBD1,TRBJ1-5,TGTGCCAGCAAGGGGACAGGGAGTACCTATAGCAATCAGCCCCAGCATTTT,CASKGTGSTYSNQPQHF
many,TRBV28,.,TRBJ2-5,TGTGCCAGCAGTCCGGGACGGCAAGAGACCCAGTACTTC,CASSPGRQETQYF
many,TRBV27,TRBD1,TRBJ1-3,TGTGCCAGCAGTCGGACAGGGACTGGAAACACCATATATTTT,CASSRTGTGNTIYF
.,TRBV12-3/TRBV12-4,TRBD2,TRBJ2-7,TGTGCCAGCAGCCCGAACCTCGGACTAGCCCCCTACGAGCAGTACTTC,CASSPNLGLAPYEQYF
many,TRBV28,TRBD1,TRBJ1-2,TGTGCCAGCAGTTCAGGGGGAGGGTTTTATGGCTACACCTTC,CASSSGGGFYGYTF
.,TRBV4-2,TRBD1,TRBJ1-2,TGTGCCAGCAGCCAAGGGACAGGGGGCGGGGGCTACACCTTC,CASSQGTGGGGYTF
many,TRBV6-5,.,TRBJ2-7,TGTGCCAGCAGTTACCCTACGCAGGGGGGGTACGAGCAGTACTTC,CASSYPTQGGYEQYF
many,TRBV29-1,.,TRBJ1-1,TGCAGCGTTGAAGATTACATTGGACCTGAAGCTTTCTTT,CSVEDYIGPEAFF
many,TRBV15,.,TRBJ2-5,TGTGCCACCAGAAGGGCAGGGTTGACCAAAGAGACCCAGTACTTC,CATRRAGLTKETQYF
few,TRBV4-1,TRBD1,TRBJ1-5,TGCGCCAGCAGCCGGCTGCCCACTGGTCAGGGGGATCAGCCCCAGCATTTT,CASSRLPTGQGDQPQHF
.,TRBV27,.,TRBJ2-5,TGTGCCAGCAGTCCCTACCGTCGGGGGGCTAGTGAAGAGACCCAGTACTTC,CASSPYRRGASEETQYF
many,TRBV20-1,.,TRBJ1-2,TGCAGTGCTACCGACCACCCCGTAGACAGAGTCCTACCCAATGGCTACACCTTC,CSATDHPVDRVLPNGYTF
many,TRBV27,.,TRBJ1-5,TGTGCCAGCAGTAAAAATAATCTTAGCAATCAGCCCCAGCATTTT,CASSKNNLSNQPQHF